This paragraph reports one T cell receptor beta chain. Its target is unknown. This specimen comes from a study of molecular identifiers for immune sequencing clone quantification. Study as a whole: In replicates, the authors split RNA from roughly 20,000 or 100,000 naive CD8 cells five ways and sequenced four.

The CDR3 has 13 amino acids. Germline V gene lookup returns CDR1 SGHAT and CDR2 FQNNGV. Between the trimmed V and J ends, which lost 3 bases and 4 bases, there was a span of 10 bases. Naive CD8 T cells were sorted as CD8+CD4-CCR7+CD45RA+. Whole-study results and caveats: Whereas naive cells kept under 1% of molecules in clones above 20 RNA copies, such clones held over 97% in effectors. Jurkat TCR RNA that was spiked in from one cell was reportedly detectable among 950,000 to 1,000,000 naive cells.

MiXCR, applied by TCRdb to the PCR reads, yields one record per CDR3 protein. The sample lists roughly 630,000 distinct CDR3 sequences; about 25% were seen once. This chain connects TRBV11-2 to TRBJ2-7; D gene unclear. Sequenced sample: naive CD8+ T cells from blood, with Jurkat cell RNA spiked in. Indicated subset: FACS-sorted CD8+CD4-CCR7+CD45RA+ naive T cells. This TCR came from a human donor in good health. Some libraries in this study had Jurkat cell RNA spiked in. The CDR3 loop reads CASSFGEKYEQYF. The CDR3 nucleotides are TGTGCCAGCAGCTTTGGGGAAAAGTACGAGCAGTACTTC. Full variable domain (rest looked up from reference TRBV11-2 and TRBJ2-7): EAGVAQSPRYKIIEKRQSVAFWCNPISGHATLYWYQQILGQGPKLLIQFQNNGVVDDSQLPKDRFSAERLKGVDSTLKIQPAKLEDSAVYLCASSFGEKYEQYFGPGTRLTVT.